The rows below give T cell receptor beta chains drawn from one sample of a study of T cell repertoires in cytomegalovirus infection. TCRdb fed the reads into MiXCR, producing one record per CDR3 protein. The profile shows about 220,000 distinct CDR3 sequences, approximately 38% of them singletons. What these receptors recognize is not known. The sequenced sample was CD8+ T cells from cultured PBMCs, obtained from culture after CMV antigen stimulation. These receptors were collected from a human donor in good health (CMV status not recorded). Some clones in this sample may be carry-over from other donors' samples. Each CDR3 is given with its conserved first and last residue. D genes are given only for firm matches. Expanded clones are given a class, and other clones once, few, many or no size at all.

clone size: -; D gene: TRBD2; V gene: TRBV5-6; J gene: TRBJ2-3; CDR3 length: 16; CDR3 DNA: TGTGCCAGCAGCTTGTCCAGCGGGGGCTTGACAGATACGCAGTATTTT; CDR3 protein: CASSLSSGGLTDTQYF
clone size: -; D gene: -; V gene: TRBV29-1; J gene: TRBJ2-3; CDR3 length: 13; CDR3 DNA: TGCAGCGCTGCGGAGGCCCCCGCAGATACGCAGTATTTT; CDR3 protein: CSAAEAPADTQYF
clone size: few; D gene: -; V gene: TRBV27; J gene: TRBJ1-3; CDR3 length: 16; CDR3 DNA: TGTGCCAGCAGACCCTATACAGGGAAGTCGGGCAACACCATATATTTT; CDR3 protein: CASRPYTGKSGNTIYF
clone size: -; D gene: -; V gene: TRBV6-6; J gene: TRBJ2-3; CDR3 length: 15; CDR3 DNA: TGTGCCAGCAGTTACTCGACCCCGGTCCGGGATACGCAGTATTTT; CDR3 protein: CASSYSTPVRDTQYF
clone size: -; D gene: -; V gene: TRBV18; J gene: TRBJ1-1; CDR3 length: 13; CDR3 DNA: TGTGCCAGCTCACCAGTACAGGGCACTGAAGCTTTCTTT; CDR3 protein: CASSPVQGTEAFF
clone size: -; D gene: -; V gene: TRBV27; J gene: TRBJ1-2; CDR3 length: 15; CDR3 DNA: TGTGCCAGAAGAGGAGAAGGCGGAGTCTTCTATGGCTACACCTTC; CDR3 protein: CARRGEGGVFYGYTF
clone size: once; D gene: -; V gene: TRBV7-6; J gene: TRBJ1-4; CDR3 length: 14; CDR3 DNA: TGTGCCAGCAGCTTAAGGATAAATAATGAAAAACTGTTTTTT; CDR3 protein: CASSLRINNEKLFF
clone size: -; D gene: -; V gene: TRBV7-4; J gene: TRBJ2-1; CDR3 length: 13; CDR3 DNA: TGTGCCAGCAGCTTATTGGAGGGTGATGAGCAGTTCTTC; CDR3 protein: CASSLLEGDEQFF
clone size: -; D gene: -; V gene: TRBV6-1; J gene: TRBJ2-2; CDR3 length: 16; CDR3 DNA: TGTGCCAGCAGCTACTTCCGGGACATGAACACCGGGGAGCTGTTTTTT; CDR3 protein: CASSYFRDMNTGELFF
clone size: few; D gene: -; V gene: TRBV28; J gene: TRBJ2-7; CDR3 length: 14; CDR3 DNA: TGTGCCAGCAGTTTCCATCGACAGCCCTACGAGCAGTACTTC; CDR3 protein: CASSFHRQPYEQYF
clone size: many; D gene: TRBD2; V gene: TRBV7-2; J gene: TRBJ2-1; CDR3 length: 16; CDR3 DNA: TGTGCCAGCAGCACCCTAGCGGGGGGGCCGTACAATGAGCAGTTCTTC; CDR3 protein: CASSTLAGGPYNEQFF
clone size: -; D gene: -; V gene: TRBV5-6; J gene: TRBJ2-7; CDR3 length: 12; CDR3 DNA: TGTGCCAGCAGCCAAGGTACGGGAGAGCAGTACTTC; CDR3 protein: CASSQGTGEQYF
clone size: -; D gene: -; V gene: TRBV10-3; J gene: TRBJ2-7; CDR3 length: 14; CDR3 DNA: TGTGCCATCAGAGAGGAGGGGACGTCCTACGAGCAGTACTTC; CDR3 protein: CAIREEGTSYEQYF
clone size: -; D gene: -; V gene: TRBV19; J gene: TRBJ2-7; CDR3 length: 15; CDR3 DNA: TGTGCCAGTAGTGCCCAGTCCAGTAGTGCTTACGAGCAGTACTTC; CDR3 protein: CASSAQSSSAYEQYF
clone size: -; D gene: TRBD1; V gene: TRBV20-1; J gene: TRBJ2-1; CDR3 length: 16; CDR3 DNA: TGCAGTGCTGGGACCGACCCGGGACAGGGTAGCAATGAGCAGTTCTTC; CDR3 protein: CSAGTDPGQGSNEQFF
clone size: -; D gene: TRBD2; V gene: TRBV6-8; J gene: TRBJ2-1; CDR3 length: 15; CDR3 DNA: TGTGCCAGCAGTTACTCGATAGCGGGAGGCAATGAGCAGTTCTTC; CDR3 protein: CASSYSIAGGNEQFF
clone size: few; D gene: -; V gene: TRBV7-9; J gene: TRBJ2-7; CDR3 length: 15; CDR3 DNA: TGTGCCAGCAGCTTCCAACAGGGAAAGGGAAGCGAGCAGTACTTC; CDR3 protein: CASSFQQGKGSEQYF
clone size: -; D gene: -; V gene: TRBV27; J gene: TRBJ1-2; CDR3 length: 14; CDR3 DNA: TGTGCCAGCAGGTTGTCTGGCGACAAATATGGCTACACCTTC; CDR3 protein: CASRLSGDKYGYTF
clone size: -; D gene: -; V gene: TRBV11-2; J gene: TRBJ1-1; CDR3 length: 15; CDR3 DNA: TGTGCCAGCAGCTTATGGGACGGAATGAACACTGAAGCTTTCTTT; CDR3 protein: CASSLWDGMNTEAFF
clone size: few; D gene: TRBD2; V gene: TRBV29-1; J gene: TRBJ2-1; CDR3 length: 14; CDR3 DNA: TGCAGCGTTGGCGAGGTAGCGGGAGCCAGGGAGCAGTTCTTC; CDR3 protein: CSVGEVAGAREQFF
clone size: -; D gene: -; V gene: TRBV5-1; J gene: TRBJ1-3; CDR3 length: 15; CDR3 DNA: TGCGCCAGCAGCTACGATAGGTCATCTGGAAACACCATATATTTT; CDR3 protein: CASSYDRSSGNTIYF
clone size: -; D gene: TRBD1; V gene: TRBV7-9; J gene: TRBJ2-7; CDR3 length: 13; CDR3 DNA: TGTGCCAGCAGTCCAGGGGGCGCCCCGGAGCAGTACTTC; CDR3 protein: CASSPGGAPEQYF
clone size: few; D gene: -; V gene: TRBV12-3/TRBV12-4; J gene: TRBJ2-1; CDR3 length: 12; CDR3 DNA: TGTGCCAGCAGTTTATTTCCCGATGAGCAGTTCTTC; CDR3 protein: CASSLFPDEQFF
clone size: -; D gene: -; V gene: TRBV12-3/TRBV12-4; J gene: TRBJ2-1; CDR3 length: 15; CDR3 DNA: TGTGCCAGCATCCAGGAATACCCCAACTACAATGAGCAGTTCTTC; CDR3 protein: CASIQEYPNYNEQFF
clone size: -; D gene: -; V gene: TRBV4-1; J gene: TRBJ1-4; CDR3 length: 14; CDR3 DNA: TGCGCCAGCAGCCATGTCGAGGGGAATGAAAAACTGTTTTTT; CDR3 protein: CASSHVEGNEKLFF
clone size: few; D gene: -; V gene: TRBV12-3/TRBV12-4; J gene: TRBJ2-5; CDR3 length: 14; CDR3 DNA: TGTGCCAGCAGCCTCGACTCGTACCAAGAGACCCAGTACTTC; CDR3 protein: CASSLDSYQETQYF
clone size: -; D gene: -; V gene: TRBV4-1; J gene: TRBJ1-1; CDR3 length: 11; CDR3 DNA: TGCGCCAGCAGCCAAGAGGATGAAGCTTTCTTT; CDR3 protein: CASSQEDEAFF
clone size: -; D gene: -; V gene: TRBV6-1; J gene: TRBJ2-2; CDR3 length: 13; CDR3 DNA: TGTGCCATCTGGACTACCAACACCGGGGAGCTGTTTTTT; CDR3 protein: CAIWTTNTGELFF
clone size: few; D gene: -; V gene: TRBV7-6; J gene: TRBJ2-1; CDR3 length: 15; CDR3 DNA: TGTGCCAGCAGCTTAGATCTAAGGGTACACAATGAGCAGTTCTTC; CDR3 protein: CASSLDLRVHNEQFF
clone size: -; D gene: -; V gene: TRBV7-6; J gene: TRBJ2-7; CDR3 length: 18; CDR3 DNA: TGTGCCAGCTGTTGTCCACCACATCCGGGACATGGGGCCTACGAGCAGTACTTC; CDR3 protein: CASCCPPHPGHGAYEQYF
clone size: many; D gene: -; V gene: TRBV18; J gene: TRBJ2-7; CDR3 length: 15; CDR3 DNA: TGTGCCAGCTCACCAGGCGGGCAGAGCTCCTACGAGCAGTACTTC; CDR3 protein: CASSPGGQSSYEQYF
clone size: -; D gene: -; V gene: TRBV24-1; J gene: TRBJ2-5; CDR3 length: 14; CDR3 DNA: TGTGCCACCAGTGATCCGAGGGTGGGGGAGACCCAGTACTTC; CDR3 protein: CATSDPRVGETQYF
clone size: few; D gene: TRBD2; V gene: TRBV29-1; J gene: TRBJ2-1; CDR3 length: 14; CDR3 DNA: TGCAGCGTTAGGACTAGCGGGACCTACAATGAGCAGTTCTTC; CDR3 protein: CSVRTSGTYNEQFF
clone size: few; D gene: -; V gene: TRBV2; J gene: TRBJ2-2; CDR3 length: 12; CDR3 DNA: TGTGCCAGGCCCGAACCCACCGGGGAGCTGTTTTTT; CDR3 protein: CARPEPTGELFF
clone size: -; D gene: TRBD1; V gene: TRBV24-1; J gene: TRBJ2-3; CDR3 length: 16; CDR3 DNA: TGTGCCACCGTCGGCCGGCCGGGACAGAGCACAGATACGCAGTATTTT; CDR3 protein: CATVGRPGQSTDTQYF
clone size: -; D gene: TRBD2; V gene: TRBV6-5; J gene: TRBJ2-1; CDR3 length: 15; CDR3 DNA: TGTGCCAGCAGGACCGGGACTAGCGGTCACAATGAGCAGTTCTTC; CDR3 protein: CASRTGTSGHNEQFF
clone size: many; D gene: -; V gene: TRBV7-9; J gene: TRBJ1-5; CDR3 length: 12; CDR3 DNA: TGTGCCAGCAGCGAAGAAGGGCAGCCCCAGCATTTT; CDR3 protein: CASSEEGQPQHF
clone size: few; D gene: -; V gene: TRBV28; J gene: TRBJ1-4; CDR3 length: 15; CDR3 DNA: TGTGCCAGCATCAAAGAGCAGGGGAGGTACGAAAAACTGTTTTTT; CDR3 protein: CASIKEQGRYEKLFF
clone size: -; D gene: -; V gene: TRBV14; J gene: TRBJ2-7; CDR3 length: 12; CDR3 DNA: TGTGCCAGCAGCCAAGCCGGGAACGAGCAGTACTTC; CDR3 protein: CASSQAGNEQYF
clone size: many; D gene: TRBD1; V gene: TRBV7-2; J gene: TRBJ1-4; CDR3 length: 17; CDR3 DNA: TGTGCCAGCAGCTATACAGGGGGCAGAAGAGCTAATGAAAAACTGTTTTTT; CDR3 protein: CASSYTGGRRANEKLFF
clone size: few; D gene: -; V gene: TRBV20-1; J gene: TRBJ1-1; CDR3 length: 12; CDR3 DNA: TGCAGTGCTAGAGAGGTGAGGGCTGAAGCTTTCTTT; CDR3 protein: CSAREVRAEAFF
clone size: -; D gene: -; V gene: TRBV5-4; J gene: TRBJ2-5; CDR3 length: 16; CDR3 DNA: TGTGCCAGCAGCTTGGGATCGAGGATCGGGGGAGAGACCCAGTACTTC; CDR3 protein: CASSLGSRIGGETQYF
clone size: few; D gene: -; V gene: TRBV6-1; J gene: TRBJ2-3; CDR3 length: 16; CDR3 DNA: TGTGCCAGCAGTGAATGGACCTACCGAACCACAGATACGCAGTATTTT; CDR3 protein: CASSEWTYRTTDTQYF
clone size: few; D gene: TRBD1; V gene: TRBV5-1; J gene: TRBJ2-2; CDR3 length: 18; CDR3 DNA: TGCGCCAGCAGCTCCTTCCGGGACAGGGGGCCCAACACCGGGGAGCTGTTTTTT; CDR3 protein: CASSSFRDRGPNTGELFF
clone size: -; D gene: -; V gene: TRBV27; J gene: TRBJ2-7; CDR3 length: 14; CDR3 DNA: TGTGCCAGCAGGGACTTACCAGGGAGCTACGAGCAGTACTTC; CDR3 protein: CASRDLPGSYEQYF
clone size: -; D gene: -; V gene: TRBV7-1; J gene: TRBJ1-1; CDR3 length: 15; CDR3 DNA: TGTGCCAGCAGCCCTCCCCTGCGGATGAACACTGAAGCTTTCTTT; CDR3 protein: CASSPPLRMNTEAFF
clone size: few; D gene: TRBD2; V gene: TRBV28; J gene: TRBJ2-1; CDR3 length: 14; CDR3 DNA: TGTGCCAGCACCGTACTAGCGGAGAACAATGAGCAGTTCTTC; CDR3 protein: CASTVLAENNEQFF
clone size: -; D gene: -; V gene: TRBV5-6; J gene: TRBJ2-2; CDR3 length: 13; CDR3 DNA: TGTGCCAGCAGCTTGGGGGCCACCGGGGAGCTGTTTTTT; CDR3 protein: CASSLGATGELFF